This TCR beta chain stems from a study of blood T cell repertoires in COVID-19. Whole-study context: Italy, Spain and the United States were the sources of the convalescent and acute COVID-19 samples. T cells, B-cell-depleted T cells, or PBMCs supplied cDNA or gDNA.

CDR3 length: 13 amino acids. Per the germline V gene, CDR1 is SGHRS and CDR2 is YFSETQ. Deletions cut 0 bases from V and 10 bases from J, with 11 bases between. Original data processing: Cell counts per sample came from amplifying reference gene primers. Repertoires were generated with immunoSEQ multiplex PCR, while TCRdb's copy carries only in-frame clones and drops some. V and J calls and clone size are those listed in that table; D and trimming were worked out from the DNA. The table has fewer than 15,000 clones, 70% to 90% seen once. Sequencing used peripheral blood. This rearrangement joins TRBV5-1 to TRBJ2-4, with D hard to call. The sequence came from a human donor in a cohort sampled during active COVID-19. The CDR3 is CASSLDGRLIQYF. In nucleotides, the CDR3 is TGCGCCAGCAGCTTGGACGGCAGGCTGATTCAGTACTTC. The full variable domain, completed using reference TRBV5-1 and TRBJ2-4, is KAGVTQTPRYLIKTRGQQVTLSCSPISGHRSVSWYQQTPGQGLQFLFEYFSETQRNKGNFPGRFSGRQFSNSRSEMNVSTLELGDSALYLCASSLDGRLIQYFGAGTRLSVL.